The 32 T cell receptor beta chains presented below share a single source sample, sequenced in a study of T cells in Graves' hyperthyroidism and ophthalmopathy. Amplification yielded TCR beta CDR3 regions, with RNA transcripts as the source. HTBI primers drove first-round RT-PCR of the TCR CDR3. Using its own MiXCR run on the multiplex PCR reads, TCRdb lists one record per CDR3 protein. This table has a few hundred thousand distinct CDR3 sequences, more than 13% appearing once. The sequenced sample consisted of blood. The receptors shown here come from a woman aged 25 to 39 with Graves' hyperthyroidism.

In its sample, this clonotype was seen many times. The rearrangement joins TRBV3-1 to TRBJ1-5; 7 bases map to TRBD1. The CDR3 has 16 amino acids. Germline CDR1 reads LGHDT; CDR2 reads YNNKEL (reference sequence). V lost 3 bases and J lost 3; bases outside the gene matches: 8. CDR3 protein: CASSHTRDSPNQPQHF. Written as DNA, the CDR3 is TGTGCCAGCAGCCACACGCGGGACAGCCCCAATCAGCCCCAGCATTTT.

This clonotype was picked up a small number of times. The V and J genes are TRBV4-2 and TRBJ2-3; D gene ambiguous. V was pared by 0 bases and J by 3 bases, with 10 bases between. CDR1 and CDR2 (germline): LGHNA, YNFKEQ. The CDR3 sequence is 15 residues long. The DNA for the CDR3 is TGTGCCAGCAGCCAAGAAAAACGGGCGACAGATACGCAGTATTTT. Translation gives CASSQEKRATDTQYF.

In this sample, this clonotype turned up a few times. The chain recombines TRBV4-1 with TRBJ1-1; no firm D call. Germline V gives CDR1 MGHRA, CDR2 YSYEKL. The CDR3 extends over 13 amino acids. Trimming stripped 5 bases from V and 3 bases from J, with 10 bases between. Written as DNA, the CDR3 is TGCGCCAGCAGCTTGAATGGGCACACTGAAGCTTTCTTT. Amino acid sequence: CASSLNGHTEAFF.

The V gene is TRBV28, the J gene TRBJ2-7; TRBD1 matches at 10 bases. Germline assignment: CDR1 MDHEN and CDR2 SYDVKM. This CDR3 region has 15 residues. V gave up 6 bases and J gave up 6 bases; unmatched junction bases: 11. The CDR3 loop reads CASRPRGTGDIEQYF. CDR3 sequence (DNA): TGTGCCAGCAGGCCACGGGGGACAGGGGATATCGAGCAGTACTTC.

This clonotype has just a few counts. The chain is built from TRBV19 and TRBJ2-1; no firm D call. Looked up from germline, CDR1 is LNHDA and CDR2 is SQIVND (reference sequence). The CDR3 extends over 14 amino acids. V shed 6 bases and J shed 4 bases, with 13 bases lying between them. The CDR3 DNA reads TGTGCCAGTAGACACCGCAGTGCATACAATGAGCAGTTCTTC. The encoded protein is CASRHRSAYNEQFF. The whole variable domain, remainder taken from reference TRBV19 and TRBJ2-1, is DGGITQSPKYLFRKEGQNVTLSCEQNLNHDAMYWYRQDPGQGLRLIYYSQIVNDFQKGDIAEGYSVSREKKESFPLTVTSAQKNPTAFYLCASRHRSAYNEQFFGPGTRLTVL.

This clonotype came up many times. The chain links TRBV28 to TRBJ2-5; D call uncertain. The V end lost 3 bases, the J end lost 13 bases, and 21 bases lay between the germline ends. Per the germline V gene, CDR1 is MDHEN and CDR2 is SYDVKM. This CDR3 spans 14 amino acids. In nucleotides, the CDR3 is TGTGCCAGCAGTTTGGGCAGCCCAAATAATTTCTGGTACTTC. This gives the protein CASSLGSPNNFWYF.

CDR3 sequence: CASSLQQGQGDVGGEQFF. The CDR3 DNA sequence: TGTGCCAGCAGTTTGCAACAGGGACAGGGAGACGTTGGAGGTGAGCAGTTCTTC. V is TRBV28 and J is TRBJ2-1, with 9 positions matching TRBD1. This CDR3 is built from 18 residues. The V gene's germline CDR1 is MDHEN and CDR2 SYDVKM. V shed 3 bases, J shed 9 bases, and the junction held 18 bases outside the gene matches.

This clonotype showed up many times. The rearrangement uses TRBV6-7 and TRBJ2-5; TRBD2 agrees at 13 bases. TRBV6-7 is treated as an ORF (open reading frame) with a function not yet certain. The CDR3 runs 20 residues. Trimming removed 2 bases from V and 5 bases from J; junction bases left unmatched: 17. CDR3 in DNA: TGTGCCAGCAGTTACGGTCGCGGACTAGCGGGAGATGAGTCGGGGGAGACCCAGTACTTC. It encodes CASSYGRGLAGDESGETQYF.

The table lists this clonotype with a few counts. V gene TRBV12-3 or TRBV12-4 combines with J gene TRBJ2-3; possibly TRBD2 for D (5 bases). Trimming removed 2 bases at V and 6 bases at J, with 9 bases between. The CDR3 is 13 amino acids. CDR3 region: CASSLTGWDTQYF. As DNA, the CDR3 is TGTGCCAGCAGTTTAACGGGGTGGGATACGCAGTATTTT.

This clonotype has ten or more counts. The genes are TRBV28 and TRBJ2-7, with D maybe TRBD2 (5 bases). This CDR3 comprises 15 residues. The V end was cut by 3 bases, the J end by 0 bases, with 12 bases between. Germline CDR1 and CDR2: MDHEN and SYDVKM. The CDR3 coding sequence is TGTGCCAGCAGTTTTGAGGGCCGATTCTCCTACGAGCAGTACTTC. This gives the protein CASSFEGRFSYEQYF.

This chain connects TRBV19 to TRBJ2-5; D gene uncertain. This CDR3 has 12 residues. V was clipped by 4 bases and J by 5 bases, with 8 bases between them. The germline V gene has CDR1 LNHDA and CDR2 SQIVND (reference sequence). CDR3 nucleotide sequence: TGTGCCAGTAGTACCCCCACGGAGACCCAGTACTTC. It is translated as CASSTPTETQYF.

This clonotype was found many times. The V call is TRBV7-2, the J call TRBJ2-3; 11 bases line up with TRBD2. This CDR3 is 16 amino acids long. Germline CDR1 and CDR2: SGHTA and FQGNSA. V gave up 1 base and J gave up 5 bases; unmatched junction bases: 5. In nucleotides, the CDR3 is TGTGCCAGCAGCTTAGGGCTAGCGGGAGGATTAGATACGCAGTATTTT. Translated, it gives CASSLGLAGGLDTQYF.

Ten or more counts support this clonotype. V is TRBV3-1 and J is TRBJ2-2; no definite D call. Per germline, CDR1 LGHDT and CDR2 YNNKEL (reference sequence). The CDR3 extends over 12 amino acids. V lost 3 bases, J lost 2 bases, and 1 base lay in between. This CDR3 is CASSHNTGELFF. CDR3 nucleotides: TGTGCCAGCAGCCACAACACCGGGGAGCTGTTTTTT.

CDR3 sequence (DNA): TGCAGTGCCGACCACTACAATGAGCAGTTCTTC. Encoded protein: CSADHYNEQFF. This sequence joins TRBV20-1 and TRBJ2-1; D gene uncertain. The germline V gene encodes CDR1 DFQATT and CDR2 SNEGSKA (reference sequence). V was clipped by 6 bases and J by 3 bases, with 6 bases between them. CDR3 length equals 11 residues.

This clonotype was seen only a few times. V and J are TRBV9 and TRBJ2-3, with D possibly matching TRBD2 (6 bases). The CDR3 extends over 15 amino acids. Per germline, CDR1 SGDLS and CDR2 YYNGEE. The V gene lost 0 bases and the J gene lost 5 bases, with 13 bases spanning the gap. The CDR3 reads CASSVGSQGGDTQYF. In DNA form, the CDR3 reads TGTGCCAGCAGCGTAGGGTCGCAGGGAGGAGATACGCAGTATTTT. The variable domain in full, completed from reference TRBV9 and TRBJ2-3, reads DSGVTQTPKHLITATGQRVTLRCSPRSGDLSVYWYQQSLDQGLQFLIQYYNGEERAKGNILERFSAQQFPDLHSELNLSSLELGDSALYFCASSVGSQGGDTQYFGPGTRLTVL.

Many counts were recorded for this clonotype. This chain uses TRBV12-3 or TRBV12-4 with TRBJ2-4; TRBD1 or TRBD2 may be the D gene (6 bases each). Between the trimmed V and J ends, which lost 6 bases and 1 base, there was a span of 19 bases. The CDR3 totals 17 residues. In DNA form, the CDR3 reads TGTGCCAGCAGAGAGGGGGGACTCTCGGGGGCCAAAAACATTCAGTACTTC. Translating gives CASREGGLSGAKNIQYF.

The chain employs TRBV6-1 and TRBJ2-7; D ambiguous. The CDR3 spans 14 residues. Between the trimmed V and J ends, which lost 4 bases and 7 bases, there was a span of 17 bases. Germline values: CDR1 MNHNS, CDR2 SASEGT. The CDR3, as DNA: TGTGCCAGCAGTGCCTCCAGGATCCTTTGGGAGCAGTACTTC. Amino acids: CASSASRILWEQYF.

This clonotype was seen repeatedly, ten times or more. The chain joins TRBV5-1 to TRBJ1-1; no clear D gene. V shed 4 bases and J shed 4 bases, with 11 bases lying between them. In germline, CDR1 is SGHRS, CDR2 YFSETQ. The CDR3 loop spans 13 amino acids. For the CDR3, the DNA is TGCGCCAGCAGCCGGGAGGGAACCACTGAAGCTTTCTTT. It specifies CASSREGTTEAFF.

There are many counts of this clonotype. The chain joins TRBV24-1 to TRBJ2-3, with D possibly being TRBD1 (6 bases). Germline lookup yields CDR1 KGHDR and CDR2 SFDVKD. CDR3 size: 14 residues. V lost 11 bases to trimming and J lost 0 bases, with 14 bases between them. The CDR3 reads CAIGLGQSTDTQYF. In DNA, the CDR3 is TGTGCCATCGGGCTCGGACAGAGCACAGATACGCAGTATTTT.

This chain links TRBV3-1 with TRBJ2-6; no clear D gene. Deletions cut 0 bases from V and 0 bases from J, with 21 bases between. Germline V CDR1 and CDR2: LGHDT, YNNKEL (reference sequence). This CDR3 comprises 21 residues. CDR3 residues: CASSQEEYVLLAHSGANVLTF. For the CDR3, the DNA is TGTGCCAGCAGCCAAGAAGAATATGTCCTGTTGGCCCACTCTGGGGCCAACGTCCTGACTTTC.

This chain connects TRBV6-9 to TRBJ2-7; D might be TRBD1 or TRBD2, each matching 5 bases. CDR3 length: 15 residues. Trimming shortened V by 3 bases and J by 2 bases, and 14 bases separated the two germline ends. The V gene's germline CDR1 is MNHGY and CDR2 SVAAGI. In nucleotides, the CDR3 is TGTGCCAGCAGTTACGGGGCAGGTAAAACCTACGAGCAGTACTTC. It specifies CASSYGAGKTYEQYF.

This clonotype has at least ten counts. J is TRBJ2-7 and V is TRBV5-1, with TRBD2 identical over 11 bases. The trim removed 4 bases at V and 4 bases at J, leaving 7 bases unmatched. The CDR3 is 15 residues long. The V gene's germline CDR1 is SGHRS and CDR2 YFSETQ. The CDR3 nucleotides read TGCGCCAGCAGCCAAGGGACTAGCGGAAAATACGAGCAGTACTTC. It is translated as CASSQGTSGKYEQYF.

This clonotype was detected a few times. The chain couples TRBV20-1 to TRBJ2-4, with D perhaps matching TRBD1 (6 bases). Trimming took off 3 bases at V and 0 bases at J, with 9 bases between the two ends. Per germline, CDR1 DFQATT and CDR2 SNEGSKA (reference sequence). This CDR3 contains 14 residues. In nucleotides, the CDR3 is TGCAGTGCTAGGCCACAGGGAGCCAAAAACATTCAGTACTTC. Its protein product is CSARPQGAKNIQYF.

The chain joins TRBV20-1 to TRBJ2-1, with 11 bases identical to TRBD2. CDR1 and CDR2 from the germline V gene are DFQATT and SNEGSKA (reference sequence). V dropped 4 bases and J dropped 4; count of bases not matched to a gene: 6. This CDR3 region has 15 residues. CDR3 sequence (DNA): TGCAGTGCTAACCCCGGGACTAGCGGTTACAATGAGCAGTTCTTC. It is translated as CSANPGTSGYNEQFF.

This clonotype was observed a few times. The V call is TRBV4-1, the J call TRBJ2-7; 7 nucleotides align to TRBD1. J was trimmed by 3 bases and V by 2 bases; bases with no gene match: 4. The CDR3 extends over 14 amino acids. CDR1 and CDR2 from the germline V gene are MGHRA and YSYEKL. CDR3: CASSQTGVGYEQYF. CDR3 coding DNA: TGCGCCAGCAGCCAAACAGGGGTCGGCTACGAGCAGTACTTC.

This chain connects TRBV4-2 to TRBJ2-3; 10 nucleotides line up with TRBD2. Germline CDR1 is LGHNA and CDR2 is YNFKEQ. V lost 0 bases, J lost 5 bases, and 5 bases stayed unmatched. The CDR3 consists of 16 residues. For the CDR3, the DNA is TGTGCCAGCAGCCAAGAAGCTAGCGGGAGTCAAGATACGCAGTATTTT. Its protein is CASSQEASGSQDTQYF.

This clonotype was found many times. The chain carries TRBV28 and TRBJ2-2; D ambiguous. The CDR3 spans 14 residues. V was pared by 6 bases and J by 1 base, with 9 bases between. Per the germline V gene, CDR1 is MDHEN and CDR2 is SYDVKM. The CDR3 DNA reads as TGTGCCAGCAGCCGTTTTTTGAACACCGGGGAGCTGTTTTTT. It yields the protein CASSRFLNTGELFF.

J is TRBJ1-1 and V is TRBV6-1, with 8 positions matching TRBD1. The V gene end was trimmed by 7 bases and the J gene end by 4 bases; junction bases not matched to a gene: 11. Germline V lookup: CDR1 MNHNS, CDR2 SASEGT. The CDR3 is 15 amino acids. The chain's CDR3 is CASILNRGSGTEAFF. CDR3 bases: TGTGCCAGCATTCTCAACAGGGGGTCGGGCACTGAAGCTTTCTTT.

This clonotype was seen ten or more times. The genes are TRBV20-1 and TRBJ1-2, with a tentative D call TRBD1 (5 bases). CDR1 is DFQATT, CDR2 SNEGSKA, per germline (reference sequence). The ends were cut back, 6 bases at V and 3 bases at J, with 14 bases in the middle. This CDR3 comprises 13 residues. The CDR3 DNA reads as TGCAGTGCCCGGCGGGGGGAAGACTATGGCTACACCTTC. This codes for CSARRGEDYGYTF.

Only a few counts were recorded for this clonotype. The V gene is TRBV20-1, the J gene TRBJ1-2; 7 bases align to TRBD1. CDR1 DFQATT and CDR2 SNEGSKA come from the germline V gene (reference sequence). The CDR3 extends over 16 amino acids. The V and J ends lost 0 bases and 0 bases, in that order; junction bases with no gene match: 7. The CDR3 DNA sequence: TGCAGTGCTAGAGATTTGGGACAGAAATCTAACTATGGCTACACCTTC. Translation: CSARDLGQKSNYGYTF.

This clonotype was found many times. The chain uses TRBV11-3 and TRBJ2-2; D not certain. Germline V gives CDR1 SGHNT, CDR2 YENEEA. With 2 bases removed from V and 3 bases from J, the gap between germline ends came to 7 bases. The CDR3 totals 14 residues. The chain's CDR3 is CASSLLPYTGELFF. CDR3 DNA: TGTGCCAGCAGCTTACTTCCGTACACCGGGGAGCTGTTTTTT.

This clonotype was seen many times. The rearrangement uses TRBV12-3 or TRBV12-4 and TRBJ2-5; TRBD2 matches 10 bases. CDR3 length: 17 amino acids. V trimming: 2 bases; J trimming: 5 bases; junction bases outside the gene matches: 11. CDR3 nucleotides: TGTGCCAGCAGTTTATTGGCTAGCGGGAGTTTAGGGGAGACCCAGTACTTC. This encodes CASSLLASGSLGETQYF.